The sequence of this T cell receptor beta chain was determined in a study of T cells after yellow fever vaccination (dated by TCRdb to the late 2010s). Context from the whole study: The SMART-Seq v4 Ultra Low Input RNA kit was used to prepare libraries from fractions with low cell numbers. Blood was collected at multiple timepoints before and after primary and secondary immunization, and bulk PBMC replicates and cell subsets were isolated. The cohort comprised two healthy male donors, one aged 18 to 29 and one aged 30 to 40 years. Bulk TCR alpha and beta repertoires were sequenced longitudinally to track T-cell clones before and after primary and booster YFV17D yellow fever vaccination. Beyond this particular receptor, the publication reports: After the booster, most of the clones that had expanded following primary vaccination were detected again (almost 98% of CD4 and around 90% of CD8), which suggests that memory was broadly maintained. A small fraction of clonotypes appeared in both the CD4 and CD8 compartments, likely as a result of convergent recombination. Because abundant contaminating clonotypes from the bulk population could be contained in FACS-sorted repertoires, computational filtering was required. The study included only a couple of donors, which limits how far the findings can be generalized. The secondary T-cell response was found to be weaker but faster than the primary response, with a peak reached on day 5 rather than on day 15.

The treatment or condition label, as the study defines it: live attenuated yellow fever vaccine strain. A standard Ficoll-Paque protocol was used to isolate PBMCs from peripheral blood. CD4 and CD8 T-cell fractions were isolated with Dynabeads CD4 and CD8 positive selection kits. RNA was extracted with TriZol from bulk PBMCs, CD4 and CD8 fractions, and dextramer-positive and dextramer-negative fractions. CDR1 and CDR2, per the germline V gene, are SGHTA and FQGNSA. Deletion took 5 bases off V and 5 bases off J, with a span of 16 bases between the germline ends. Taken from cysteine to phenylalanine, the CDR3 has 15 residues. The kept DNA is CDR3 alone, 45 bases in frame from the first base. This clonotype was recorded many times. Its cognate antigen has yet to be identified. Qualities for individual bases were not recorded, and no much larger clone is one base off. TCR cDNA was made using 5'RACE template switching, a step that added a universal primer site and unique molecular identifiers. cDNA synthesis was primed from both the TCR alpha and TCR beta constant segments. Two PCR steps were used to amplify libraries, with sample barcodes and sequencing adapters being added in the second step. Sequencing of libraries was done on Illumina HiSeq 2500 (2x100 bp) or NovaSeq (2x150 bp). On the authors' methods: MIGEC was used to demultiplex reads and collapse the reads into UMI consensus sequences, and MiXCR was used for V(D)J alignment. Vaccine-responding clonotypes were defined with edgeR using replicate PBMC samples, requiring FDR below 0.01 and a log2 fold change above 5 up to day 15. Each bulk clonotype was labeled CD4 or CD8 based on which sequenced repertoire, CD4 or CD8, contained the clonotype at higher abundance. Using fastp at Q25 and MiXCR, TCRdb reprocessed the public reads and kept productive beta chains. Each entry merges the rows of one CDR3 protein and shows their most common DNA and genes. The V and J calls come from TCRdb's annotation, not from the publication. The sample has 250,000 or so distinct CDR3 sequences on record, more than 6.5% of them singletons. The ten largest clones represent 0.8% to 1.2% of the sample.

This material consisted of CD4+ T cells sorted from PBMCs, taken on the day of the yellow fever booster vaccination. The sequence links TRBV7-2 to TRBJ2-1; too little of a D gene remains to name it. The TCR was taken from a man younger than 40 who received the YFV17D yellow fever vaccine. CDR3 protein: CASSVMAADHNEQFF. The DNA sequence reads TGTGCCAGCAGCGTTATGGCTGCGGATCACAATGAGCAGTTCTTC. With all but the CDR3 taken from the reference TRBV7-2 and TRBJ2-1 genes, the full variable domain is: GAGVSQSPSNKVTEKGKDVELRCDPISGHTALYWYRQSLGQGLEFLIYFQGNSAPDKSGLPSDRFSAERTGGSVSTLTIQRTQQEDSAVYLCASSVMAADHNEQFFGPGTRLTVL.